This T cell receptor beta chain comes out of a study of T cell clonality in common variable immunodeficiency. This clone was picked up many times. What it binds is unknown. The read terminates 3 residues before the CDR3 end, so the remaining end is supplied by the germline J gene. General study findings and limits: CVID patient heterogeneity limited repertoire-clinical complication correlations. Fewer TCRbeta clones were shared among CVID subjects than controls.

Most patients and controls had Caucasian heritage. Sequencing used immunoSEQ multiplex PCR; TCRdb keeps in-frame clones, though not all of them. The repertoire consists of some 50,000 clones, none detected only once. Germline loops: CDR1 MNHEY, CDR2 SVGEGT. The CDR3 length is 15 residues. The V end was cut by 6 bases, the J end by 4 bases, with 13 bases between. The TCR comes from a person between 18 and 75 years old in good health. Sequenced sample: peripheral blood mononuclear cells. This chain joins TRBV6-2 or TRBV6-3 and TRBJ2-6; D call uncertain. Here the CDR3 reads CASRGGLIGANVLTF. The CDR3 DNA, read in part, is TGTGCCAGCAGAGGCGGTTTGATAGGGGCCAACGTC.